The rows below give T cell receptor beta chains drawn from one sample of a study of CD8 T cells in Susac syndrome. TCRdb called the immunoSEQ multiplex PCR reads again in MiXCR, with one record for every CDR3 protein. This repertoire shows 150,000 to 250,000 distinct CDR3 sequences, roughly 96% found once; its top ten account for roughly 0.088%. Material for sequencing was CD4+ T cells from PBMCs. The source of these receptors is a human donor with multiple sclerosis. CDR3s include the opening cysteine and the closing phenylalanine or tryptophan. The D gene is left open where the match is weak. Clone size is given for some rows only: seen once, a few or many times, or a class if the clone is expanded.

clone size: NA
V gene: TRBV5-1
J gene: TRBJ2-7
D gene: TRBD2
CDR3 DNA: TGCGCCAGCAGCCTACTAGCGGGAGAGGGAGAGCAGTACTTC
CDR3 protein: CASSLLAGEGEQYF

clone size: NA
V gene: TRBV11-3
J gene: TRBJ2-6
D gene: NA
CDR3 DNA: TGTGCCAGCCTGGCTAGCTCTGGGGCCAACGTCCTGACTTTC
CDR3 protein: CASLASSGANVLTF

clone size: once
V gene: TRBV6-6
J gene: TRBJ1-4
D gene: NA
CDR3 DNA: TGTGCCAGCAGTTCTCAGGGACCCCTTAGTGAAAAACTGTTTTTT
CDR3 protein: CASSSQGPLSEKLFF

clone size: NA
V gene: TRBV10-3
J gene: TRBJ2-1
D gene: TRBD2
CDR3 DNA: TGTGCCATCAGTGGATTGACTAGCGGATACAATGAGCAGTTCTTC
CDR3 protein: CAISGLTSGYNEQFF

clone size: once
V gene: TRBV2
J gene: TRBJ2-5
D gene: NA
CDR3 DNA: TGTGCCAGCAGTTCCGGGAACGACGAGACCCAGTACTTC
CDR3 protein: CASSSGNDETQYF

clone size: NA
V gene: TRBV19
J gene: TRBJ1-1
D gene: NA
CDR3 DNA: TGTGCCAGTAGTTCGCAGTACACTGAAGCTTTCTTT
CDR3 protein: CASSSQYTEAFF

clone size: NA
V gene: TRBV20-1
J gene: TRBJ1-1
D gene: TRBD1
CDR3 DNA: TGCAGTGCTGGAGGCCGGACAGGGGGGGCTTTCTTT
CDR3 protein: CSAGGRTGGAFF

clone size: NA
V gene: TRBV20-1
J gene: TRBJ2-4
D gene: TRBD2
CDR3 DNA: TGCAGTGCTCCTTCCGCGGGGGGGGCCAAAAACATTCAGTACTTC
CDR3 protein: CSAPSAGGAKNIQYF

clone size: NA
V gene: TRBV20-1
J gene: TRBJ2-5
D gene: NA
CDR3 DNA: TGCAGCCGAGTCCTCGGTCTTCCAATGGGGACCCAGTACTTC
CDR3 protein: CSRVLGLPMGTQYF

clone size: NA
V gene: TRBV4-1
J gene: TRBJ1-4
D gene: TRBD1
CDR3 DNA: TGCGCCAGCCAAGACAGGGACCTAAATGAAAAACTGTTTTTT
CDR3 protein: CASQDRDLNEKLFF

clone size: NA
V gene: TRBV20-1
J gene: TRBJ1-1
D gene: NA
CDR3 DNA: TGCAGTGCTGGTGGAGCTTTCTTT
CDR3 protein: CSAGGAFF

clone size: NA
V gene: TRBV20-1
J gene: TRBJ2-3
D gene: TRBD2
CDR3 DNA: TGCAGTGCTAGGGACCCTAGCGGGAGTTCCGATACGCAGTATTTT
CDR3 protein: CSARDPSGSSDTQYF

clone size: NA
V gene: TRBV7-2
J gene: TRBJ2-5
D gene: NA
CDR3 DNA: TGTGCCAGCAGCTTGGTGATGACCCAAGAGACCCAGTACTTC
CDR3 protein: CASSLVMTQETQYF

clone size: NA
V gene: TRBV30
J gene: TRBJ1-5
D gene: NA
CDR3 DNA: TGTGCCTGGAGTGTACTAGGAGATCAGCCCCAGCATTTT
CDR3 protein: CAWSVLGDQPQHF

clone size: NA
V gene: TRBV4-2
J gene: TRBJ2-3
D gene: NA
CDR3 DNA: TGTGCCAGCAGCCAAGACCCCCAGGAGGTTGTAACGCAGTATTTT
CDR3 protein: CASSQDPQEVVTQYF

clone size: NA
V gene: TRBV2
J gene: TRBJ2-1
D gene: NA
CDR3 DNA: TGTGCCAGCAGTGAAGGGTTCCTTTACAATGAGCAGTTCTTC
CDR3 protein: CASSEGFLYNEQFF

clone size: NA
V gene: TRBV12-5
J gene: TRBJ1-3
D gene: NA
CDR3 DNA: TGTGCTAGTGTTCGTATGGCGCGGGCAAACACCATATATTTT
CDR3 protein: CASVRMARANTIYF

clone size: NA
V gene: TRBV29-1
J gene: TRBJ1-2
D gene: NA
CDR3 DNA: TGCAGCGTTGATCGGGGCGGAAGAATTGGCTACACCTTC
CDR3 protein: CSVDRGGRIGYTF

clone size: NA
V gene: TRBV30
J gene: TRBJ2-2
D gene: TRBD1
CDR3 DNA: TGTGCCTGGAGTGTCCTTTCTGCAGGGGGCACCGGGGAGCTGTTTTTT
CDR3 protein: CAWSVLSAGGTGELFF

clone size: NA
V gene: TRBV6-5
J gene: TRBJ2-3
D gene: NA
CDR3 DNA: TGTGCCAGCAGTTACGGTGGGGCCTCCACAGATACGCAGTATTTT
CDR3 protein: CASSYGGASTDTQYF

clone size: NA
V gene: TRBV27
J gene: TRBJ1-1
D gene: TRBD1
CDR3 DNA: TGTGCCAGCAGTGGCAGGGACAGTTCCACTGAAGCTTTCTTT
CDR3 protein: CASSGRDSSTEAFF

clone size: NA
V gene: TRBV29-1
J gene: TRBJ1-2
D gene: NA
CDR3 DNA: TGCAGCTTTAGGGACATTAACTATGGCTACACCTTC
CDR3 protein: CSFRDINYGYTF

clone size: NA
V gene: TRBV15
J gene: TRBJ2-4
D gene: NA
CDR3 DNA: TGTGCCACCGCCCGGGACACCAACATTCAGTACTTC
CDR3 protein: CATARDTNIQYF

clone size: NA
V gene: TRBV30
J gene: TRBJ1-5
D gene: NA
CDR3 DNA: TGTGCCTACCAAAGGGGGATTTCACAGCCCCAGCATTTT
CDR3 protein: CAYQRGISQPQHF

clone size: NA
V gene: TRBV20-1
J gene: TRBJ2-7
D gene: NA
CDR3 DNA: TGCAGTGCTATACTCCTGGGCTACGAGCAGTACTTC
CDR3 protein: CSAILLGYEQYF

clone size: NA
V gene: TRBV30
J gene: TRBJ2-4
D gene: NA
CDR3 DNA: TGTGCCTGGAGTGGACAGGTGGCGAACATTCAGTACTTC
CDR3 protein: CAWSGQVANIQYF

clone size: NA
V gene: TRBV18
J gene: TRBJ2-1
D gene: NA
CDR3 DNA: TGTGCCAGCGCGGGAAGTAGCTCCTACAATGAGCAGTTCTTC
CDR3 protein: CASAGSSSYNEQFF

clone size: NA
V gene: TRBV30
J gene: TRBJ2-5
D gene: NA
CDR3 DNA: TGTGCCTGGAGTTCGTACCAAGAGACCCAGTACTTC
CDR3 protein: CAWSSYQETQYF

clone size: NA
V gene: TRBV20-1
J gene: TRBJ2-1
D gene: NA
CDR3 DNA: TGCAGTGCTAGGGTAGCTAGGGGAGGAGAGCAGTTCTTC
CDR3 protein: CSARVARGGEQFF

clone size: NA
V gene: TRBV5-1
J gene: TRBJ2-7
D gene: NA
CDR3 DNA: TGCGCCAGCAGCTTGGAGGGAGGACAGGACCTCTTC
CDR3 protein: CASSLEGGQDLF

clone size: once
V gene: TRBV29-1
J gene: TRBJ1-5
D gene: NA
CDR3 DNA: TGCAGCGTTCAGTCAGGAGGCAATCAGCCCCAGCATTTT
CDR3 protein: CSVQSGGNQPQHF

clone size: NA
V gene: TRBV5-1
J gene: TRBJ2-1
D gene: NA
CDR3 DNA: TGCGCCAGCAGCTTGATCTCGGCAGCCTACAATGAGCAGTTCTTC
CDR3 protein: CASSLISAAYNEQFF

clone size: NA
V gene: TRBV29-1
J gene: TRBJ1-5
D gene: TRBD1
CDR3 DNA: TGCAGCGTTGCCGCCGGGACAGGGGGCAATCAGCCCCAGCATTTT
CDR3 protein: CSVAAGTGGNQPQHF

clone size: NA
V gene: TRBV29-1
J gene: TRBJ2-1
D gene: TRBD2
CDR3 DNA: TGCAGCGTTGTTGCGGGAGGACTTCGATTCAATGAGCAGTTCTTC
CDR3 protein: CSVVAGGLRFNEQFF

clone size: NA
V gene: TRBV5-1
J gene: TRBJ2-7
D gene: TRBD2
CDR3 DNA: TGCGCCAGCAGCTCGGACGGGACTAGCGGCACCTACGAGCAGTACTTC
CDR3 protein: CASSSDGTSGTYEQYF

clone size: once
V gene: TRBV3-1
J gene: TRBJ2-1
D gene: TRBD2
CDR3 DNA: TGTGCCAGCAGCCCTACTAGCGGGGGGCCCCAAAGCAAATTCTTC
CDR3 protein: CASSPTSGGPQSKFF

clone size: NA
V gene: TRBV20-1
J gene: TRBJ2-1
D gene: TRBD1
CDR3 DNA: TGCAGCGCCCTGGACAGGCTTGGGTCAGGGTTCTTC
CDR3 protein: CSALDRLGSGFF

clone size: NA
V gene: TRBV29-1
J gene: TRBJ2-5
D gene: NA
CDR3 DNA: TGCAGCGTTGAAGTCCTACAGTACCAAGAGACCCAGTACTTC
CDR3 protein: CSVEVLQYQETQYF

clone size: NA
V gene: TRBV9
J gene: TRBJ2-1
D gene: NA
CDR3 DNA: TGTGCCAGCAGCGTAGCGGGGAGGAGCTCCTACAATGAGCAGTTCTTC
CDR3 protein: CASSVAGRSSYNEQFF

clone size: NA
V gene: TRBV5-4
J gene: TRBJ2-3
D gene: TRBD2
CDR3 DNA: TGTGCCAGCAGCATAGGGACTAGCGAGGATACGCAGTATTTT
CDR3 protein: CASSIGTSEDTQYF

clone size: once
V gene: TRBV12-5
J gene: TRBJ1-5
D gene: NA
CDR3 DNA: TGTGCTAGTAGGGCCACGGATAAAGGACAAGATCAGCCCCAGCATTTT
CDR3 protein: CASRATDKGQDQPQHF

clone size: NA
V gene: TRBV5-1
J gene: TRBJ1-2
D gene: NA
CDR3 DNA: TGCGCCAGCAGCTTGGCAGGGGAGGGCTACACCTTC
CDR3 protein: CASSLAGEGYTF

clone size: NA
V gene: TRBV18
J gene: TRBJ2-1
D gene: TRBD1
CDR3 DNA: TGTGCCAGCTCACCACCTAACAGGGGGTTCTACAATGAGCAGTTCTTC
CDR3 protein: CASSPPNRGFYNEQFF

clone size: NA
V gene: TRBV15
J gene: TRBJ2-5
D gene: NA
CDR3 DNA: TGTGCCACCAGCAGAGATCCTGGACCTCAAGAGACCCAGTACTTC
CDR3 protein: CATSRDPGPQETQYF

clone size: NA
V gene: TRBV5-1
J gene: TRBJ2-3
D gene: NA
CDR3 DNA: TGCGCCAGCAGCTTGAGCAGGGGCAATACAGATACGCAGTATTTT
CDR3 protein: CASSLSRGNTDTQYF

clone size: NA
V gene: TRBV12-3/TRBV12-4
J gene: TRBJ1-5
D gene: TRBD1
CDR3 DNA: TGTGCCAGCAGACCGGGACAGGGTTACAATCAGCCCCAGCATTTT
CDR3 protein: CASRPGQGYNQPQHF

clone size: NA
V gene: TRBV9
J gene: TRBJ2-1
D gene: TRBD2
CDR3 DNA: TGTGCCAGCAGCGTAGTGGCGGGAGGGCCCCTTGAGCAGTTCTTC
CDR3 protein: CASSVVAGGPLEQFF

clone size: NA
V gene: TRBV2
J gene: TRBJ2-2
D gene: TRBD1
CDR3 DNA: TGTGCCAGCACTAACAGGGGGACCGGGGAGCTGTTTTTT
CDR3 protein: CASTNRGTGELFF

clone size: NA
V gene: TRBV20-1
J gene: TRBJ2-5
D gene: TRBD1
CDR3 DNA: TGCAGTGCTAGCACAGGGGTTCGAGAGACCCAGTACTTC
CDR3 protein: CSASTGVRETQYF

clone size: NA
V gene: TRBV13
J gene: TRBJ2-5
D gene: TRBD1
CDR3 DNA: TGTGCCAGCAGCTCCCTTGGACAGGGGAGTAGGTCCCAGTACTTC
CDR3 protein: CASSSLGQGSRSQYF

clone size: NA
V gene: TRBV27
J gene: TRBJ2-1
D gene: TRBD2
CDR3 DNA: TGTGCCAGCAGTTTAATTCCGGGCGGGAGGGGATACAATGAGCAGTTCTTC
CDR3 protein: CASSLIPGGRGYNEQFF

clone size: NA
V gene: TRBV5-1
J gene: TRBJ2-2
D gene: NA
CDR3 DNA: TGCGCCAGCGGACAGAACACCGGGGAGCTGTTTTTT
CDR3 protein: CASGQNTGELFF

clone size: NA
V gene: TRBV30
J gene: TRBJ2-7
D gene: NA
CDR3 DNA: TGTGCCTGGACCCCGGGGGCGGGACACCGCTACGAGCAGTACTTC
CDR3 protein: CAWTPGAGHRYEQYF

clone size: NA
V gene: TRBV29-1
J gene: TRBJ2-1
D gene: TRBD2
CDR3 DNA: TGCAGCGGGACTAGCGCTAGCTCCTACAATGAGCAGTTCTTC
CDR3 protein: CSGTSASSYNEQFF

clone size: NA
V gene: TRBV20-1
J gene: TRBJ2-1
D gene: NA
CDR3 DNA: TGCAGTGCTAGAGGTGGGGGTACAGGTGAGCAGTTCTTC
CDR3 protein: CSARGGGTGEQFF

clone size: NA
V gene: TRBV5-1
J gene: TRBJ2-4
D gene: NA
CDR3 DNA: TGCGCCAGCAGCTTGGCCGAAACGTCAAACATTCAGTACTTC
CDR3 protein: CASSLAETSNIQYF

clone size: once
V gene: TRBV9
J gene: TRBJ1-5
D gene: NA
CDR3 DNA: TGTGCCAGCAGCGTAGGAGGGTTAAATCAGCCCCAGCATTTT
CDR3 protein: CASSVGGLNQPQHF

clone size: once
V gene: TRBV19
J gene: TRBJ2-7
D gene: TRBD1
CDR3 DNA: TGTGCCAGTAGTACCCAGGGACAGGGCAGCGAGCAGTACTTC
CDR3 protein: CASSTQGQGSEQYF